The 26 T cell receptor beta chains reported below all come from one sample, sequenced in a study of blood T cell repertoires in COVID-19. TCRdb keeps only in-frame clones here, not all; method: immunoSEQ multiplex PCR. The table records 350,000 or so clones, more than 90% of them present only once. Input material: PBMCs or T cells enriched from blood (not recorded which). The receptors originated from a woman aged 25 to 45 who had recovered from COVID-19.

This chain links TRBV5-1 with TRBJ2-7; D is uncertain. CDR3 size: 13 residues. Germline V CDR1 and CDR2: SGHRS, YFSETQ. The germline V and J ends were trimmed by 1 base and 7 bases, with 12 bases remaining between them. The CDR3 DNA sequence: TGCGCCAGCAGCTTGACCAGGCAACGGGAGCAGTACTTC. This gives the protein CASSLTRQREQYF.

The gene calls are TRBV7-2 and TRBJ2-1; D perhaps matches TRBD1 (7 bases). Per the germline V gene, CDR1 is SGHTA and CDR2 is FQGNSA. Deletions cut 5 bases from V and 1 base from J, with 12 bases between. The CDR3 extends over 15 amino acids. CDR3 bases: TGTGCCAGCAGCCCAGGGGGGATGTCCTACAATGAGCAGTTCTTC. Protein: CASSPGGMSYNEQFF.

The chain couples TRBV6-5 to TRBJ2-7, with 9 bases that match TRBD2. V shed 11 bases, J shed 2 bases, and the junction held 7 bases outside the gene matches. The germline V gene encodes CDR1 MNHEY and CDR2 SVGAGI. The CDR3 length is 13 residues. The CDR3 DNA reads TGTGCCGGACGACTAGCGGAGGCCTACGAGCAGTACTTC. This codes for CAGRLAEAYEQYF.

The rearrangement uses TRBV3-1 (or the pseudogene TRBV3-2) and TRBJ1-2, with D uncertain. This CDR3 has 14 amino acids. Germline V gene lookup returns CDR1 LGHDT and CDR2 YNNKEL (reference sequence). Trimming removed 3 bases at V and 0 bases at J, with 8 bases between. CDR3 sequence: CASSHQASNYGYTF. The CDR3 DNA is TGTGCCAGCAGCCATCAGGCGTCTAACTATGGCTACACCTTC.

V and J are TRBV4-3 and TRBJ2-7, with 7 bases identical to TRBD1. Germline loops: CDR1 LGHNA, CDR2 YSLEER. V shed 0 bases and J 4 bases; nucleotides not matched to a gene: 6. This CDR3 is built from 15 residues. The CDR3 bases are TGCGCCAGCAGCCAAGAAGGGACAGTCTCATACGAGCAGTACTTC. This sequence encodes CASSQEGTVSYEQYF.

This chain joins TRBV9 and TRBJ2-3; 7 nucleotides align to TRBD2. Germline V CDR1 and CDR2: SGDLS, YYNGEE. The CDR3 is made up of 16 amino acids. V shed 4 bases, J shed 1 base, and the junction held 9 bases outside the gene matches. CDR3 loop: CASSIPGTTRTDTQYF. Written as DNA, the CDR3 is TGTGCCAGCAGCATCCCCGGGACTACCCGCACAGATACGCAGTATTTT.

This clone was found once. CDR3: CASTGSSYEQYF. Here the CDR3 DNA reads TGTGCCAGCACAGGCAGCTCCTACGAGCAGTACTTC. The J gene is TRBJ2-7, the V gene TRBV2; D is unresolved. The CDR3 covers 12 residues. Trimming left V 7 bases short and J 0 bases short, with 7 bases between. Per the germline V gene, CDR1 is SNHLY and CDR2 is FYNNEI.

The J gene is TRBJ1-3, the V gene TRBV18; D is unclear. This CDR3 has 16 amino acids. V was trimmed by 4 bases and J by 2 bases, leaving 15 bases between them. Germline V gene sequence: CDR1 KGHSH, CDR2 LQKENI. This CDR3 reads CASSLRVQKAGNTIYF. Here the CDR3 DNA reads TGTGCCAGCTCACTCCGGGTCCAGAAGGCTGGAAACACCATATATTTT.

The V gene is TRBV4-3, the J gene TRBJ2-7, with 9 bases fitting TRBD1. Germline assignment: CDR1 LGHNA and CDR2 YSLEER. The CDR3 spans 15 residues. Trimming cost V 5 bases and J 5 bases; bases outside gene matches: 10. CDR3 bases: TGCGCCAGCAGCAGGGGAACAGGGGGCGCGAACGAGCAGTACTTC. Translation: CASSRGTGGANEQYF.

This clone has a single count. The chain links TRBV24-1 to TRBJ2-1; D may be TRBD2 (7 bases). The germline V and J ends were trimmed by 7 bases and 10 bases, with 13 bases remaining between them. The germline V gene has CDR1 KGHDR and CDR2 SFDVKD. The CDR3 has 12 amino acids. In nucleotides, the CDR3 is TGTGCCACCAGACCAAAGGGGGGGGAGCAGTTCTTC. Translation: CATRPKGGEQFF.

V is TRBV5-4 and J is TRBJ2-1, with TRBD1 matching 7 bases. Per germline, CDR1 SGHNT and CDR2 YYREEE (reference sequence). Unmatched junction bases numbered 11, after V lost 4 bases and J lost 1 base. This CDR3 spans 17 amino acids. CDR3 nucleotides: TGTGCCAGCAGCGGAGAAAGGGGGCGCGGGTCCTACAATGAGCAGTTCTTC. It specifies CASSGERGRGSYNEQFF.

This rearrangement joins TRBV18 to TRBJ1-1, with 12 nucleotides matching TRBD1. V gave up 5 bases and J gave up 4 bases; unmatched junction bases: 2. Germline V gives CDR1 KGHSH, CDR2 LQKENI. The CDR3 spans 14 residues. The chain's CDR3 is CASSLGQGATEAFF. The CDR3 DNA follows: TGTGCCAGCTCATTGGGACAGGGGGCCACTGAAGCTTTCTTT.

This chain links TRBV23-1 with TRBJ2-1; 8 nucleotides align to TRBD1. TRBV23-1 is classed as an ORF, of uncertain function. V lost 2 bases and J lost 8; bases outside the gene matches: 23. The CDR3 totals 20 residues. The CDR3 sequence: CASSQQHLLDGTGSPYEQFF. Written as DNA, the CDR3 is TGCGCCAGCAGTCAACAGCACCTATTAGACGGGACAGGAAGCCCCTATGAGCAGTTCTTC.

The rearrangement links TRBV10-3 to TRBJ1-1; no clear D gene. Germline CDR1 and CDR2: ENHRY and SYGVKD. This CDR3 has 11 amino acids. Trimming pared 5 bases from V and 8 bases from J, leaving 9 bases between. CDR3 loop: CAISTGLEAFF. Here the CDR3 DNA reads TGTGCCATCAGTACCGGGTTGGAAGCTTTCTTT.

The chain's CDR3 is CASSIDWRGVTGELFF. The CDR3 nucleotides read TGTGCCAGTAGTATAGATTGGCGGGGGGTCACCGGGGAGCTGTTTTTT. The rearrangement joins TRBV19 to TRBJ2-2, with TRBD2 matching 8 bases. Losses at the gene ends were 0 bases for V and 4 bases for J; bases not matched to a gene: 4. The CDR3 consists of 16 residues. Germline assignment: CDR1 LNHDA and CDR2 SQIVND (reference sequence).

The genes are TRBV12-3 or TRBV12-4 and TRBJ2-6; tentative D call: TRBD1 (5 bases). The germline V and J ends were trimmed by 6 bases and 6 bases, with 6 bases remaining between them. This CDR3 contains 12 residues. The CDR3 DNA sequence: TGTGCCAGCAGGGACATGGCCAACGTCCTGACTTTC. Translating it yields CASRDMANVLTF.

This chain uses TRBV6-2 or TRBV6-3 with TRBJ2-7, with TRBD2 identical over 9 bases. CDR1 and CDR2 (germline): MNHEY, SVGEGT. The CDR3 length is 14 residues. Trimming at V came to 5 bases and at J to 6 bases, leaving 8 bases not matched to a gene. The CDR3 sequence: CASSPSISGSEQYF. The CDR3 DNA follows: TGTGCCAGCAGTCCAAGTATTAGCGGGAGCGAGCAGTACTTC.

CDR3 amino acids: CASSLGGQGLLNEQFF. The CDR3 nucleotides read TGTGCCAGCAGTCTCGGGGGACAGGGGCTCCTCAATGAGCAGTTCTTC. V is TRBV28 and J is TRBJ2-1; 10 bases are a match to TRBD1. Germline V gene sequence: CDR1 MDHEN, CDR2 SYDVKM. The CDR3 contains 16 residues. J lost 6 bases, V lost 5 bases, and 10 bases had no gene match.

This sequence joins TRBV18 and TRBJ2-2, with 9 bases fitting TRBD1. CDR1 KGHSH and CDR2 LQKENI come from the germline V gene. V shed 0 bases and J 5 bases; nucleotides not matched to a gene: 4. The CDR3 is 16 residues long. The CDR3 sequence: CASSPPNRGHTGELFF. CDR3 in DNA: TGTGCCAGCTCACCACCTAACAGGGGGCATACCGGGGAGCTGTTTTTT.

The gene calls are TRBV30 and TRBJ1-2; D call uncertain. Trimming shortened V by 3 bases and J by 4 bases, and 6 bases separated the two germline ends. CDR3 length equals 11 residues. The germline gives CDR1 GTSNPN, CDR2 SVGIG (reference sequence). Here the CDR3 reads CAWRDFYGYTF. The CDR3, as DNA: TGTGCCTGGAGGGACTTCTATGGCTACACCTTC. Looking up the rest from reference TRBV30 and TRBJ1-2 gives the full variable domain: SQTIHQWPATLVQPVGSPLSLECTVEGTSNPNLYWYRQAAGRGLQLLFYSVGIGQISSEVPQNLSASRPQDRQFILSSKKLLLSDSGFYLCAWRDFYGYTFGSGTRLTVV.

V usage is TRBV7-8 and J usage is TRBJ1-5; D perhaps matches TRBD1 (5 bases). The germline V and J ends were trimmed by 1 base and 6 bases, with 13 bases remaining between them. The CDR3 is made up of 15 amino acids. From germline, CDR1 is SGHVS and CDR2 FQNEAQ. This CDR3 reads CASSLGSGNSQPQHF. As DNA, the CDR3 is TGTGCCAGCAGCTTAGGTTCAGGGAATAGTCAGCCCCAGCATTTT.

V and J are TRBV2 and TRBJ1-2; D is unresolved. Deletions cut 4 bases from V and 5 bases from J, with 17 bases between. The CDR3 has 15 residues. Germline V gene data show CDR1 as SNHLY and CDR2 as FYNNEI. The DNA for the CDR3 is TGTGCCAGCAGTGCCCCCCTGGGAGGGCGTTATGGCTACACCTTC. It translates to CASSAPLGGRYGYTF.

The chain links TRBV19 to TRBJ2-3; tentatively, D is TRBD2 (5 bases). CDR1 and CDR2 from the germline V gene are LNHDA and SQIVND (reference sequence). V lost 3 bases and J lost 0, with 16 bases in between. This CDR3 has 17 amino acids. Here the CDR3 reads CASSISMAGSSTDTQYF. The CDR3 DNA is TGTGCCAGTAGTATTTCTATGGCGGGCTCTAGCACAGATACGCAGTATTTT.

The chain uses TRBV28 and TRBJ1-2; unclear D gene. The CDR3 is 12 residues long. Trimming left V 5 bases short and J 0 bases short, with 4 bases between. Germline loops: CDR1 MDHEN, CDR2 SYDVKM. CDR3 sequence: CASSTANYGYTF. DNA of the CDR3: TGTGCCAGCAGTACAGCTAACTATGGCTACACCTTC.

J is TRBJ1-4 and V is TRBV11-2; D is unresolved. This CDR3 has 12 residues. Germline CDR1 SGHAT, CDR2 FQNNGV. Deletions cut 0 bases from V and 11 bases from J, with 7 bases between. The CDR3 bases are TGTGCCAGCAGCTTAGAGTCACTGAAACTGTTTTTT. This gives the protein CASSLESLKLFF.

The chain couples TRBV29-1 to TRBJ1-4; no clear D. Looked up from germline, CDR1 is SQVTM and CDR2 is ANQGSEA. The CDR3 has 13 residues. Trimming shortened V by 5 bases and J by 0 bases, and 7 bases separated the two germline ends. CDR3: CSVRSATNEKLFF. The CDR3 DNA follows: TGCAGCGTTCGTAGTGCAACTAATGAAAAACTGTTTTTT.